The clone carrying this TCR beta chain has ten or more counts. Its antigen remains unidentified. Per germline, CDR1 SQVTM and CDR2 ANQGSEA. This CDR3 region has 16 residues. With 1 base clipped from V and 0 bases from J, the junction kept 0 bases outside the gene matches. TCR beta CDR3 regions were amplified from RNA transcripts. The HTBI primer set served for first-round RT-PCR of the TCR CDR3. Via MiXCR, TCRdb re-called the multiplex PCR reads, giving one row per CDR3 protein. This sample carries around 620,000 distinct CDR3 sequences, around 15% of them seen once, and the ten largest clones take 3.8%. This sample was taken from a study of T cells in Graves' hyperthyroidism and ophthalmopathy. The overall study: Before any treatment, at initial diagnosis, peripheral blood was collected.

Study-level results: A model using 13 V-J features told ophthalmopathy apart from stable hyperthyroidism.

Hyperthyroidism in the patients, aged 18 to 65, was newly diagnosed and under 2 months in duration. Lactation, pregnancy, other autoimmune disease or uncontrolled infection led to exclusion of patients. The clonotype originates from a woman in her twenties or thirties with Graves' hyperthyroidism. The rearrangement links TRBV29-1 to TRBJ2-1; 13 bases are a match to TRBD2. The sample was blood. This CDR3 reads CSVEGTSGSSYNEQFF. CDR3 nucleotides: TGCAGCGTTGAAGGGACTAGCGGGAGCTCCTACAATGAGCAGTTCTTC.